A selection of T cell receptor beta chains follows, all from one sample in a study of neurological immune-mediated disorders. One entry per CDR3 protein, called by TCRdb with MiXCR from the 5' RACE reads. This table has some 37,000 distinct CDR3 sequences, roughly 4.8% appearing once. Sample: CD4+ T cells from blood. All receptors derive from a man aged 18 to 35 in good health. The conserved cysteine and the conserved F or W are not part of the CDR3 here.

cdr3_aa v_call cdr3_length
ASSEPGQGPSGYT TRBV6-4 13
ATLPGQGAGEQY TRBV28 12
ASSLTGTAGNTIY TRBV25-1 13
ASSLYRGGSYEQY TRBV5-6 13
SVWWDGFTEAF TRBV29-1 11
SAPGRVDGYT TRBV20-1 10
ATSRPGDTNTGELF TRBV15 14
ASSKGGAVKNIQY TRBV6-2/TRBV6-3 13
ASSAQGPISGNTIY TRBV5-1 14
SVEEVPRSTEAF TRBV29-1 12
ASRDGGGLTGELF TRBV6-5 13
ASSLGDGPYQPQH TRBV12-3/TRBV12-4 13
ASSLFNTNTEAF TRBV7-9 12
ATSRDIAQVGGNTIY TRBV15 15
ASSEGFGYT TRBV5-1 9
ASSLGSGGEETQY TRBV5-1 13
SARVLSSYNEQF TRBV20-1 12
ASSQDTGIEAF TRBV3-1 11
ASGLGNSNQPQH TRBV12-3/TRBV12-4 12
SARWGQVDTQY TRBV20-1 11
SARQGDYYGYT TRBV29-1 11
SAQQYNEQF TRBV20-1 9
ASSQTGGNQPQH TRBV3-1 12
AISGVLNTEAL TRBV10-3 11
ASSPGQRTEAF TRBV5-1 11